This T cell receptor beta chain is from a study of spatial heterogeneity in lung cancer. Turning to the study itself: Donors were roughly 72 untreated early-stage non-small cell lung cancer patients. Study-wide points: Compared with follow-up, resection was when ubiquitous expanded tumor TCRs appeared in blood more.

This clonotype showed up just a few times. The antigen is undetermined. Time point denoted: blood at routine non-recurrence follow-up after resection. Frozen PBMC, nontumor lung or tumor provided whole RNA, which was sequenced unsorted. TCRdb redid the calling of the 5' RACE reads with MiXCR, one entry per CDR3 protein. Found here are about 70,000 distinct CDR3 sequences, around 8.9% of them singletons; the top ten hold less than 2%. Trimming took off 4 bases at V and 2 bases at J, with 4 bases between the two ends. The CDR3 covers 12 residues. The germline CDR1 and CDR2 sequences are MNHNY and SVGAGI (reference sequence).

The sequence came from a female donor with early-stage non-small cell lung cancer. The gene calls are TRBV6-6 and TRBJ2-3; D is unresolved. The sequencing here drew on PBMCs, taken at follow-up. The chain's CDR3 is CASSSFTDTQYF. CDR3 nucleotides: TGTGCCAGCAGTTCTTTCACAGATACGCAGTATTTT.